These 29 T cell receptor beta chains were all obtained from the same sample, sequenced in a study of blood T cell repertoires in COVID-19 (dated by TCRdb to 2020 to 2022). The library was made by the immunoSEQ multiplex PCR assay. What TCRdb holds here is the immuneACCESS table cut down to in-frame rearrangements. Part of the clones is not present; checked against another copy, under half of the missing clones reflect an unresolved V gene, and the others are unexplained. The sample table holds roughly 220,000 clones, of which roughly 85% were seen once. The ten largest clones add up to 3.8% of the sample. The sample consisted of PBMCs or T cells enriched from blood (not recorded which). Source of these receptors: a woman aged 40 to 50 with acute COVID-19.

The rearrangement uses TRBV19 and TRBJ2-2; D unclear. This CDR3 has 12 amino acids. Germline loops: CDR1 LNHDA, CDR2 SQIVND (reference sequence). V lost 5 bases and J 5 bases, leaving 6 bases between the germline ends. CDR3 nucleotides: TGTGCCAGTAGTTCTAGGACCGGGGAGCTGTTTTTT. Amino acids: CASSSRTGELFF.

The V call is TRBV7-3, the J call TRBJ1-1; no firm D call. CDR1 is SGHTA, CDR2 FQGTGA, per germline. Trimming removed 1 base at V and 3 bases at J, with 15 bases between. The CDR3 contains 16 residues. The CDR3 sequence: CASSLRGPPFHTEAFF. As DNA, the CDR3 is TGTGCCAGCAGCTTAAGAGGGCCCCCCTTCCACACTGAAGCTTTCTTT.

V and J are TRBV10-3 and TRBJ1-1, with TRBD1 matching 8 bases. Looked up from germline, CDR1 is ENHRY and CDR2 is SYGVKD. The length of the CDR3 is 14 residues. The V gene end was trimmed by 2 bases and the J gene end by 1 base; junction bases not matched to a gene: 0. In DNA, the CDR3 is TGTGCCATCAGTGAGGGACAGGGGAACACTGAAGCTTTCTTT. Amino acid sequence: CAISEGQGNTEAFF.

The chain employs TRBV15 and TRBJ2-5; TRBD1 aligns across 8 bases. V trimming: 0 bases; J trimming: 2 bases; junction bases outside the gene matches: 8. Germline CDR1 is LNHNV and CDR2 is YYDKDF (reference sequence). This CDR3 spans 17 amino acids. CDR3 region: CATSRDTTDRDQETQYF. As DNA, the CDR3 is TGTGCCACCAGCAGAGACACCACGGACAGGGATCAAGAGACCCAGTACTTC.

The rearrangement joins TRBV27 to TRBJ2-1, with D hard to call. V was trimmed by 4 bases and J by 4 bases, leaving 14 bases between them. The CDR3 covers 15 residues. Per germline, CDR1 MNHEY and CDR2 SMNVEV (reference sequence). CDR3 region: CASSSNPTTYNEQFF. The CDR3 bases are TGTGCCAGCAGTTCGAACCCAACTACTTACAATGAGCAGTTCTTC.

This clone was counted a few times. The chain combines TRBV19 with TRBJ2-7, with 7 nucleotides matching TRBD2. V shed 2 bases and J 5 bases; nucleotides not matched to a gene: 15. Germline V gene data show CDR1 as LNHDA and CDR2 as SQIVND (reference sequence). The CDR3 consists of 17 residues. The CDR3 region is CASSINFATSKVNEQYF. The CDR3 DNA reads as TGTGCCAGTAGTATAAATTTCGCGACTAGCAAAGTGAACGAGCAGTACTTC.

The V and J genes are TRBV11-1 and TRBJ2-1, with a tentative D call TRBD1 (5 bases). The CDR3 spans 15 residues. The germline V gene has CDR1 SGHAT and CDR2 FQDESV (reference sequence). Trimming removed 1 base from V and 2 bases from J, with 9 bases in between. DNA for the CDR3: TGTGCCAGCAGCTTAGGGGCAGGGCCCTACAATGAGCAGTTCTTC. This encodes CASSLGAGPYNEQFF.

V is TRBV18 and J is TRBJ2-1, with 9 bases identical to TRBD1. The germline V gene has CDR1 KGHSH and CDR2 LQKENI. V shed 4 bases, J shed 6 bases, and the junction held 4 bases outside the gene matches. The CDR3 has 14 residues. This CDR3 reads CASSLGTGTNEQFF. DNA of the CDR3: TGTGCCAGCTCACTCGGGACAGGGACCAATGAGCAGTTCTTC.

The V gene is TRBV5-1, the J gene TRBJ2-1; 9 bases are shared with TRBD2. The germline V gene encodes CDR1 SGHRS and CDR2 YFSETQ. V dropped 5 bases and J dropped 4; count of bases not matched to a gene: 10. This CDR3 contains 16 residues. DNA of the CDR3: TGCGCCAGCAGATCCGTAGTTGCGGGAGGGTACAATGAGCAGTTCTTC. Translation gives CASRSVVAGGYNEQFF.

The chain employs TRBV7-6 and TRBJ1-2; 10 bases map to TRBD1. The V gene's germline CDR1 is SGHVS and CDR2 FNYEAQ. The V gene end was trimmed by 0 bases and the J gene end by 5 bases; junction bases not matched to a gene: 15. The CDR3 length is 19 residues. This CDR3 reads CASSLAPNNPGQGIYGYTF. CDR3 DNA sequence: TGTGCCAGCAGCTTAGCCCCAAATAACCCGGGACAGGGGATTTATGGCTACACCTTC.

This chain connects TRBV7-8 to TRBJ2-7, with unresolved D. Trimming shortened V by 1 base and J by 1 base, and 5 bases separated the two germline ends. The CDR3 loop spans 13 amino acids. Germline CDR1 is SGHVS and CDR2 is FQNEAQ. CDR3 residues: CASSLVESYEQYF. DNA of the CDR3: TGTGCCAGCAGCTTAGTAGAGTCCTACGAGCAGTACTTC.

CDR3 DNA sequence: TGTGCCATCAGTGAGCAGGCCGGAGGGGACTATGGCTACACCTTC. Residues: CAISEQAGGDYGYTF. The rearrangement links TRBV10-3 to TRBJ1-2; D perhaps matches TRBD1 (5 bases). The CDR3 is 15 amino acids. In germline, CDR1 is ENHRY, CDR2 SYGVKD. V gave up 2 bases and J gave up 3 bases, with 13 bases separating them.

The chain uses TRBV7-6 and TRBJ1-5; 7 bases fit TRBD1. The CDR3 is 14 amino acids. Germline loops: CDR1 SGHVS, CDR2 FNYEAQ. Germline trimming cut 5 bases from V and 6 bases from J; bases unmatched to any gene: 7. DNA of the CDR3: TGTGCCAGCAGCGGGGAACAGGGGAGTCAGCCCCAGCATTTT. Translation gives CASSGEQGSQPQHF. The full variable domain, its missing parts supplied by reference TRBV7-6 and TRBJ1-5, is GAGVSQSPRYKVTKRGQDVALRCDPISGHVSLYWYRQALGQGPEFLTYFNYEAQQDKSGLPNDRFSAERPEGSISTLTIQRTEQRDSAMYRCASSGEQGSQPQHFGDGTRLSIL.

The chain combines TRBV29-1 with TRBJ1-1, with D perhaps TRBD1 (5 bases). The CDR3 runs to 15 residues. The germline V gene encodes CDR1 SQVTM and CDR2 ANQGSEA. V was cut by 4 bases and J by 6 bases, with 21 bases left in between. CDR3 sequence: CSVASEIPGVAEAFF. Written as DNA, the CDR3 is TGCAGCGTTGCATCCGAGATCCCGGGGGTAGCTGAAGCTTTCTTT.

This clone came up a few times. V is TRBV19 and J is TRBJ1-5, with D unclear. The CDR3 extends over 14 amino acids. Germline V gene sequence: CDR1 LNHDA, CDR2 SQIVND (reference sequence). Trimming took off 3 bases at V and 3 bases at J, with 9 bases between the two ends. CDR3 protein: CASSIGSVNQPQHF. CDR3 coding DNA: TGTGCCAGTAGTATTGGCAGCGTCAATCAGCCCCAGCATTTT.

This chain links TRBV18 with TRBJ2-5; 9 bases map to TRBD1. The CDR3 loop spans 15 amino acids. Trimming removed 4 bases from V and 5 bases from J; junction bases left unmatched: 8. Germline CDR1 KGHSH, CDR2 LQKENI. CDR3 nucleotides: TGTGCCAGCTCACAGAACAGGGGGCGAGGGGAGACCCAGTACTTC. Its protein product is CASSQNRGRGETQYF. Together with reference TRBV18 and TRBJ2-5, the CDR3 gives the full variable domain: NAGVMQNPRHLVRRRGQEARLRCSPMKGHSHVYWYRQLPEEGLKFMVYLQKENIIDESGMPKERFSAEFPKEGPSILRIQQVVRGDSAAYFCASSQNRGRGETQYFGPGTRLLVL.

The V gene is TRBV6-5, the J gene TRBJ1-5, with 11 bases that match TRBD1. Germline values: CDR1 MNHEY, CDR2 SVGAGI. After removal of 4 bases from V and 5 bases from J, the junction contained 7 bases not matched to a gene. This CDR3 region has 16 residues. CDR3 region: CASSSTGQGVHQPQHF. Written as DNA, the CDR3 is TGTGCCAGCAGTTCGACGGGACAGGGGGTACATCAGCCCCAGCATTTT.

The CDR3 coding sequence is TGTGCCACCAGCAGAGGGGGAGAAAGGTATGGCTACACCTTC. It yields the protein CATSRGGERYGYTF. The gene calls are TRBV15 and TRBJ1-2; D uncertain. Germline CDR1 LNHNV, CDR2 YYDKDF (reference sequence). Trimming took off 1 base at V and 5 bases at J, with 11 bases between the two ends. CDR3 size: 14 residues.

V is TRBV19 and J is TRBJ1-5, with TRBD1 matching 9 bases. V shed 3 bases, J shed 4 bases, and the junction held 13 bases outside the gene matches. Germline V CDR1 and CDR2: LNHDA, SQIVND (reference sequence). The CDR3 is 18 residues long. In DNA, the CDR3 is TGTGCCAGTAGTATGAAAGGGCCCGGGACAGGGTGGAATCAGCCCCAGCATTTT. Translation: CASSMKGPGTGWNQPQHF.

The table lists this clone with a few counts. The V gene is TRBV19, the J gene TRBJ1-4; D may be TRBD1 (5 bases). V was trimmed by 1 base and J by 7 bases, leaving 13 bases between them. Germline V gene data show CDR1 as LNHDA and CDR2 as SQIVND (reference sequence). CDR3 size: 15 residues. This CDR3 reads CASSIGTLRGEKLFF. CDR3 DNA: TGTGCCAGTAGTATAGGGACACTCAGAGGTGAAAAACTGTTTTTT.

The rearrangement joins TRBV12-3 or TRBV12-4 to TRBJ1-3; D remains unclear. CDR3 size: 13 residues. Between the trimmed V and J ends, which lost 3 bases and 0 bases, there was a span of 3 bases. The CDR3 sequence: CASSFRSGNTIYF. In DNA form, the CDR3 reads TGTGCCAGCAGTTTCCGCTCTGGAAACACCATATATTTT.

This clone was recorded once. V and J are TRBV14 and TRBJ1-1; D is unresolved. With 1 base removed from V and 7 bases from J, the gap between germline ends came to 4 bases. From germline, CDR1 is SGHDN and CDR2 FVKESK. This CDR3 has 11 residues. In nucleotides, the CDR3 is TGTGCCAGCAGCCAAGCTTTTGAAGCTTTCTTT. It specifies CASSQAFEAFF.

The chain is built from TRBV7-9 and TRBJ1-1; D perhaps matches TRBD1 (5 bases). This CDR3 contains 15 residues. CDR1 is SEHNR and CDR2 is FQNEAQ in the germline V gene (reference sequence). V was pared by 2 bases and J by 4 bases, with 14 bases between. The DNA of the CDR3 is TGTGCCAGCAGCTTATCCCACGGGGGGAGCACTGAAGCTTTCTTT. Its translation is CASSLSHGGSTEAFF.

CDR3 protein: CASRQSTGKETQYF. The CDR3 nucleotides read TGTGCCAGCAGGCAGTCGACAGGGAAAGAGACCCAGTACTTC. V gene TRBV7-9 combines with J gene TRBJ2-5; the match to TRBD1 covers 7 bases. CDR1 is SEHNR, CDR2 FQNEAQ, per germline (reference sequence). The CDR3 length is 14 residues. V lost 6 bases and J lost 3; bases outside the gene matches: 7.

This clone was counted a few times. The CDR3 DNA is TGTGCCAGCTCACTTGCCAGGGGGTCCGCTGAAGCTTTCTTT. Translated: CASSLARGSAEAFF. This chain joins TRBV18 and TRBJ1-1; TRBD1 agrees at 7 bases. Per the germline V gene, CDR1 is KGHSH and CDR2 is LQKENI. This CDR3 is 14 amino acids long. V shed 4 bases and J 6 bases; nucleotides not matched to a gene: 8.

V and J are TRBV18 and TRBJ2-1, with 10 bases identical to TRBD2. This CDR3 comprises 18 residues. V lost 4 bases and J lost 0; bases outside the gene matches: 9. Germline assignment: CDR1 KGHSH and CDR2 LQKENI. The DNA for the CDR3 is TGTGCCAGCTCACTGCCCCAACCTAGCGGGAGCTCCTACAATGAGCAGTTCTTC. As protein: CASSLPQPSGSSYNEQFF.

V is TRBV29-1 and J is TRBJ2-1, with D maybe TRBD2 (6 bases). The CDR3 length is 14 residues. The V end lost 7 bases, the J end lost 5 bases, and 18 bases lay between the germline ends. Germline loops: CDR1 SQVTM, CDR2 ANQGSEA. The CDR3 nucleotides are TGCAGCGCCACCACGTGGGGGGTAGACAATGAGCAGTTCTTC. Translating gives CSATTWGVDNEQFF.

The chain carries TRBV7-6 and TRBJ2-1; D is possibly TRBD1 (6 bases). The V and J ends lost 3 bases and 7 bases respectively, with 25 bases between them. CDR3 size: 18 residues. Germline V CDR1 and CDR2: SGHVS, FNYEAQ. CDR3 sequence reads: CASSFLAGVGRQGNEQFF. The DNA of the CDR3 is TGTGCCAGCAGCTTTTTAGCAGGAGTCGGGCGCCAGGGGAATGAGCAGTTCTTC.

The chain carries TRBV11-2 and TRBJ2-7; 8 nucleotides match TRBD2. After removal of 5 bases from V and 7 bases from J, the junction contained 7 bases not matched to a gene. The CDR3 length is 13 residues. Germline lookup yields CDR1 SGHAT and CDR2 FQNNGV. CDR3 residues: CASSLAGSDEQYF. The DNA of the CDR3 is TGTGCCAGCAGCCTAGCGGGTTCAGATGAGCAGTACTTC.